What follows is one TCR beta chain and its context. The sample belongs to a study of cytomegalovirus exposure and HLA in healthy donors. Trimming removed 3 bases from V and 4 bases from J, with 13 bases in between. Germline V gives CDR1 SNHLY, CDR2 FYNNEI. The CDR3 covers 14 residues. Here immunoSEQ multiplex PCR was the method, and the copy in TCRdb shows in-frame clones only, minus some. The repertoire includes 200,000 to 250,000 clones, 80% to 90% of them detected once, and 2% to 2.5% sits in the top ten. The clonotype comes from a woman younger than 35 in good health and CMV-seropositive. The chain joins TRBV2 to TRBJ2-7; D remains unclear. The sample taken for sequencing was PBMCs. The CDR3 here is CASSDGNRRYEQYF. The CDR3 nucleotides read TGTGCCAGCAGTGATGGTAACAGACGGTACGAGCAGTACTTC.